One T cell receptor (beta chain) is described in this entry. Its antigen is unidentified. Trimming took 5 bases from V and 6 from J, leaving 23 bases between them. The V gene's germline CDR1 is LGHNA and CDR2 YSLEER. There are 16 residues in the CDR3. The sample comes from a study of cytomegalovirus exposure and HLA in healthy donors. Findings and caveats of the study: In vitro confirmation showed three CMV-associated chains to be CMV antigen specific.

The protocol was immunoSEQ multiplex PCR, while the TCRdb copy is restricted to in-frame clones and leaves out a portion. The table records 300,000 to 400,000 clones, around 90% of them present only once. The clonotype originates from a man aged 25-45 years in good health and CMV-seronegative. Sequenced sample: PBMCs. V usage is TRBV4-3 and J usage is TRBJ2-7; D gene unclear. The CDR3, as DNA: TGCGCCAGCAGCTCCACTCTGGTCCAACTCCTACGCGAGCAGTACTTC. Its protein product is CASSSTLVQLLREQYF.